Following are 4 T cell receptor beta chains from one sample sequenced in a study of post-analysis software for immune sequencing data. General study findings and limits: Five or six TRBV segments were significantly more frequent in patients than in controls. TRBV5-6, TRBV5-1 and TRBV20-1 were among these segments.

Sequencing libraries made from TCR beta cDNA carried unique molecular identifiers. Each CDR3 protein gets one entry after TCRdb re-called the PCR reads with MiXCR. The sample lists around 440,000 distinct CDR3 sequences; 40% to 55% were seen once. No antigens are known for them. Sequences were obtained from blood. Receptor source: a girl aged 5-17 years with multiple sclerosis.

In its sample, this clonotype was seen once. This rearrangement joins TRBV28 to TRBJ1-1; 7 positions match TRBD1. The CDR3 totals 17 residues. Germline V gene lookup returns CDR1 MDHEN and CDR2 SYDVKM. J gave up 5 bases and V 2 bases, and 14 bases lay outside the gene matches. The CDR3 protein is CASSLTTGAPTWTEAFF. As DNA, the CDR3 is TGTGCCAGCAGTTTAACAACAGGGGCCCCAACCTGGACTGAAGCTTTCTTT.

The genes are TRBV18 and TRBJ2-1; possibly TRBD1 for D (5 bases). Germline V gene sequence: CDR1 KGHSH, CDR2 LQKENI. The CDR3 contains 14 residues. Trimming took 2 bases from V and 2 from J, leaving 7 bases between them. CDR3 loop: CASSPGAAYNEQFF. DNA of the CDR3: TGTGCCAGCTCACCAGGGGCGGCCTACAATGAGCAGTTCTTC.

This sequence joins TRBV18 and TRBJ2-7, with TRBD1 identical over 7 bases. The J call may be incorrect, as the DNA end agrees better with TRBJ2-5. Looked up from germline, CDR1 is KGHSH and CDR2 is LQKENI. The CDR3 is 13 residues long. The CDR3 region is CASSPTGKETQYF. The CDR3 coding sequence is TGTGCCAGCTCACCGACAGGGAAAGAGACCCAGTACTTC.

This sequence joins TRBV29-1 and TRBJ2-3, with 10 nucleotides matching TRBD2. The CDR3 spans 14 residues. V was clipped by 6 bases and J by 2 bases; unmatched bases: 5. The V gene's germline CDR1 is SQVTM and CDR2 ANQGSEA. The CDR3 sequence is CSVAGGRVTDTQYF. The CDR3, as DNA: TGCAGCGTAGCGGGAGGGCGAGTCACAGATACGCAGTATTTT.